This T cell receptor (beta chain) was found in a study of regulatory T cells in long-lasting Graves disease. Study-wide results and caveats: Relative to new patients (966), persistent patients exhibited greater sharing of public clonotypes (around 2,700).

This CDR3 is built from 17 residues. Deletions cut 5 bases from V and 5 bases from J, with 24 bases between. Germline-derived CDR1 and CDR2 are MNHEY and SVGEGT. This clonotype was found many times. The target antigen is unknown. Time point: newly diagnosed GD, antithyroid drugs for less than 3 months. The TCR library was prepared using RNA isolated from PBMCs. Through Arm-PCR of CDR3 regions and iRepertoire HTBI primers, TCR beta libraries were built. Authors' processing steps: Identification of gene segments yielded around 64 TRBV and roughly 15 TRBJ across samples. TCRdb reanalysed the multiplex PCR reads using MiXCR and keeps one entry per CDR3 protein. None of the V and J calls come from the authors' own analysis; TCRdb made them. This sample carries roughly 560,000 distinct CDR3 sequences, around 12% of them seen once, and the ten largest clones take about 8.3%. These data were also filed under a second study, of T cells in Graves' hyperthyroidism and ophthalmopathy. This second study says: Each diagnosis drew on symptoms, thyroxine, TRAb, thyroid ultrasound and orbital computed tomography findings.

The chain joins TRBV6-2 or TRBV6-3 to TRBJ2-5; D may be TRBD1 or TRBD2 (5 bases each). The specimen comprised peripheral blood mononuclear cells (PBMCs), sampled at new diagnosis, from a patient treated with antithyroid drugs. The source is a woman in her 30s with Graves disease. The CDR3, as DNA: TGTGCCAGCAGTCCCTCCATACAAGTCTGGGGGAAGGAGACCCAGTACTTC. Encoded protein: CASSPSIQVWGKETQYF.